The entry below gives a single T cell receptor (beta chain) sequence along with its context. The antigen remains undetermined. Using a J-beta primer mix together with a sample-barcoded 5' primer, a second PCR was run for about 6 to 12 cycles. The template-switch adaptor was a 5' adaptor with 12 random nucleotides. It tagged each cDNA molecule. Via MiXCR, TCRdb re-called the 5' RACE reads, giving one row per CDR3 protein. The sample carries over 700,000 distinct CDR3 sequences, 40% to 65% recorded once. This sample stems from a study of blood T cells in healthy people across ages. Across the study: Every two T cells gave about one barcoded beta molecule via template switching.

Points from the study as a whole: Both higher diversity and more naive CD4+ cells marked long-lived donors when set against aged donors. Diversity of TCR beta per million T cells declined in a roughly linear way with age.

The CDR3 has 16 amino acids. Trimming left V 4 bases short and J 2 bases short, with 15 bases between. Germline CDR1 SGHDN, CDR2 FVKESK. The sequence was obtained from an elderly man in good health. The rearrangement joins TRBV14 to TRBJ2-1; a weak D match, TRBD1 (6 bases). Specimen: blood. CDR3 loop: CASSRQGWGAYNEQFF. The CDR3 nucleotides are TGTGCCAGCAGCCGCCAGGGGTGGGGCGCCTACAATGAGCAGTTCTTC.